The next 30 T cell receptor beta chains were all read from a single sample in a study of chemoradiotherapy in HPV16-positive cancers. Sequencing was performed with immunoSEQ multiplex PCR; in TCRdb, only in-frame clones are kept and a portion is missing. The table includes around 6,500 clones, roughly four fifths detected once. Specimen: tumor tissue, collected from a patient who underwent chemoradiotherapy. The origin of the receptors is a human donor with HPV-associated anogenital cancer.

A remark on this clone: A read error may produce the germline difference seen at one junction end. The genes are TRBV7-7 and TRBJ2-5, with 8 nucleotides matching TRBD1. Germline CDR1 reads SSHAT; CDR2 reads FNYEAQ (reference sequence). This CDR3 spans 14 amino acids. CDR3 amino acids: CASSLGTGGETQYF. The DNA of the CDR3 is TGTGCTAGCAGCTTAGGGACAGGCGGGGAGACCCAGTACTTC.

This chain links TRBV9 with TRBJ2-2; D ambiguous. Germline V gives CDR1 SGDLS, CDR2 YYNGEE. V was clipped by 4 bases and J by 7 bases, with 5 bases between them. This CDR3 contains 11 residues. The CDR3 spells CASSRNGELFF. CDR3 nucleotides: TGTGCCAGCAGCCGGAACGGGGAGCTGTTTTTT.

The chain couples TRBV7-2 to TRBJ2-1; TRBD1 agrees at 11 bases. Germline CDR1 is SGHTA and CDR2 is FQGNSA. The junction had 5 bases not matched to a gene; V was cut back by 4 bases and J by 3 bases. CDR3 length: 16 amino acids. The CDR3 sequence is CASSSYGTGGYNEQFF. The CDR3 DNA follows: TGTGCCAGCAGCTCGTACGGGACAGGGGGCTACAATGAGCAGTTCTTC.

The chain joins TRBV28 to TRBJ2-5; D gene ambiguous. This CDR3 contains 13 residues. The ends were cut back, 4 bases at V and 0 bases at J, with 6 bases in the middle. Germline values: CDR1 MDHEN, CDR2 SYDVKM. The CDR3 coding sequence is TGTGCCAGCAGTTCCCCGTACCAAGAGACCCAGTACTTC. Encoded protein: CASSSPYQETQYF. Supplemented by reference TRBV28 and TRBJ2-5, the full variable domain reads DVKVTQSSRYLVKRTGEKVFLECVQDMDHENMFWYRQDPGLGLRLIYFSYDVKMKEKGDIPEGYSVSREKKERFSLILESASTNQTSMYLCASSSPYQETQYFGPGTRLLVL.

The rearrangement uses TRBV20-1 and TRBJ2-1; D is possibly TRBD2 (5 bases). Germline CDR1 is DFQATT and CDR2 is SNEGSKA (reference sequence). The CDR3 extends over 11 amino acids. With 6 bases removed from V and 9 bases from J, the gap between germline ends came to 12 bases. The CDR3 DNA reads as TGCAGTGCGAAACGGGGAGTTGAGCAGTTCTTC. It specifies CSAKRGVEQFF.

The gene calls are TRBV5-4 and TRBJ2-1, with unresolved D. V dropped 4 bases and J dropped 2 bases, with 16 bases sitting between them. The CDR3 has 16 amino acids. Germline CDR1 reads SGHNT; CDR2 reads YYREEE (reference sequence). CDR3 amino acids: CASSPFGIPTYNEQFF. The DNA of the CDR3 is TGTGCCAGCAGCCCTTTTGGGATACCAACCTACAATGAGCAGTTCTTC.

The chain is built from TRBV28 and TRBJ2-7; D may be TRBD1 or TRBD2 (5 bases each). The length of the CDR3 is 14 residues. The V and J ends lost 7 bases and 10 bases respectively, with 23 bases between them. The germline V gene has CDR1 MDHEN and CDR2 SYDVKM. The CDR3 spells CASIANLGTPEQYF. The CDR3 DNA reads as TGTGCCAGCATTGCCAATCTCGGGACCCCGGAACAGTACTTC.

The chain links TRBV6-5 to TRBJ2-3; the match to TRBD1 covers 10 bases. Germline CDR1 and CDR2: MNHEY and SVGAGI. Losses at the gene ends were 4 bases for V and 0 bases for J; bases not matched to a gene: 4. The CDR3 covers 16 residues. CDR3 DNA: TGTGCCAGCAGTTCAGGACAGGGGGGGAGCACAGATACGCAGTATTTT. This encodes CASSSGQGGSTDTQYF.

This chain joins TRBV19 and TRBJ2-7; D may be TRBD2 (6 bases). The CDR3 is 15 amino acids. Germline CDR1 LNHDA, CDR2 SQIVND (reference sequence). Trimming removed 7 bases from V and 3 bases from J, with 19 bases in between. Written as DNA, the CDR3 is TGTGCCAGTAACCCATATGGCGGGGCAAACTACGAGCAGTACTTC. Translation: CASNPYGGANYEQYF.

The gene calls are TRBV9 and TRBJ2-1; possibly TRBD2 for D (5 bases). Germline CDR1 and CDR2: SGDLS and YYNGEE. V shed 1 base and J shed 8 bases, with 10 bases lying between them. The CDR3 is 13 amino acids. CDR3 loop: CASSVTSSHEQFF. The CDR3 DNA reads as TGTGCCAGCAGCGTAACTAGTTCCCATGAGCAGTTCTTC. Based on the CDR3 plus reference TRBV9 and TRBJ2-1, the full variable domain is DSGVTQTPKHLITATGQRVTLRCSPRSGDLSVYWYQQSLDQGLQFLIQYYNGEERAKGNILERFSAQQFPDLHSELNLSSLELGDSALYFCASSVTSSHEQFFGPGTRLTVL.

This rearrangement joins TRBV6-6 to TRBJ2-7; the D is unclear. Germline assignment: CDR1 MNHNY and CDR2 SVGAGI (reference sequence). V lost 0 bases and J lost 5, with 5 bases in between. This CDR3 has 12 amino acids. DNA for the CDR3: TGTGCCAGCAGTTACTCTTACGACGAGCAGTACTTC. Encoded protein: CASSYSYDEQYF.

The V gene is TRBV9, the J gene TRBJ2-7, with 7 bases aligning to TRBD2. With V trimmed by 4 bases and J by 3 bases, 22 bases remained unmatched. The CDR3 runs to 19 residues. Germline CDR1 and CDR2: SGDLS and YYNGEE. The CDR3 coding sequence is TGTGCCAGCAGCCCCTCCGTTATACCCCTCGGGACTATTTACTACGAGCAGTACTTC. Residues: CASSPSVIPLGTIYYEQYF.

CDR3 bases: TGTGCCATCAGTGAGTCACCAGGGGCCTCACGGACCTACGAGCAGTACTTC. Its translation: CAISESPGASRTYEQYF. The chain combines TRBV10-3 with TRBJ2-7; weak D call: TRBD1 (6 bases). Between the trimmed V and J ends, which lost 0 bases and 2 bases, there was a span of 17 bases. In germline, CDR1 is ENHRY, CDR2 SYGVKD. The CDR3 is 17 amino acids.

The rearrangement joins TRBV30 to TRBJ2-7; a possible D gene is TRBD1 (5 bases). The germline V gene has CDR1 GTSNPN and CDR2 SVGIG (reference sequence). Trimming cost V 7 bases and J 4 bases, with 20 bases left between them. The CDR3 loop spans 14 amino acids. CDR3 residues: CAYSMQGHIYEQYF. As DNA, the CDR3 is TGTGCCTACTCGATGCAGGGCCACATTTACGAGCAGTACTTC.

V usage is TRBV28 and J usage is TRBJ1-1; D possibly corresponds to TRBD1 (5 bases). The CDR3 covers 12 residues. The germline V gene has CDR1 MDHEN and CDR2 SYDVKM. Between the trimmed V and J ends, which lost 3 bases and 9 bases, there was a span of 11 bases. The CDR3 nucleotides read TGTGCCAGCAGTTTTGCAGGGCGTCAAGCTTTCTTT. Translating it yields CASSFAGRQAFF.

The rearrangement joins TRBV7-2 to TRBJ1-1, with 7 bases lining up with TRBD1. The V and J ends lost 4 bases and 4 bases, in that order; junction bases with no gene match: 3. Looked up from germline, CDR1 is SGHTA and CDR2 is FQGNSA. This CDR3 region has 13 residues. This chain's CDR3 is CASSSGQTTEAFF. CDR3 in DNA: TGTGCCAGCAGCTCGGGACAGACCACTGAAGCTTTCTTT.

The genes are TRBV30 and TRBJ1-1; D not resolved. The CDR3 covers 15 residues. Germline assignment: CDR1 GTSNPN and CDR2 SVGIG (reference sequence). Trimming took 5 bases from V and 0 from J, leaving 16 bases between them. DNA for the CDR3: TGTGCCTGGGCCTGGCAGGTCGACATGAACACTGAAGCTTTCTTT. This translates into CAWAWQVDMNTEAFF.

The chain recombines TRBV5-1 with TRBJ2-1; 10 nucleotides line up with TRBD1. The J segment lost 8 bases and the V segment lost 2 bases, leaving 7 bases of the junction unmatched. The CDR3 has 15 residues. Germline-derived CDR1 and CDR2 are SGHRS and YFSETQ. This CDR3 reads CASSFRDRGFHEQFF. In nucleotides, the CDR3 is TGCGCCAGCAGCTTCCGGGACAGGGGCTTCCATGAGCAGTTCTTC. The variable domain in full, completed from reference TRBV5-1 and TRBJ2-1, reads KAGVTQTPRYLIKTRGQQVTLSCSPISGHRSVSWYQQTPGQGLQFLFEYFSETQRNKGNFPGRFSGRQFSNSRSEMNVSTLELGDSALYLCASSFRDRGFHEQFFGPGTRLTVL.

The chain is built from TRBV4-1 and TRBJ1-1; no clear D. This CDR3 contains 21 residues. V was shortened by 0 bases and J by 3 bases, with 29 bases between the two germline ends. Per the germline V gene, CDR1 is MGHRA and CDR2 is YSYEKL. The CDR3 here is CASSQERLTPWGGSGYTEAFF. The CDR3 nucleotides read TGCGCCAGCAGCCAAGAGAGGCTAACGCCGTGGGGAGGATCGGGGTACACTGAAGCTTTCTTT.

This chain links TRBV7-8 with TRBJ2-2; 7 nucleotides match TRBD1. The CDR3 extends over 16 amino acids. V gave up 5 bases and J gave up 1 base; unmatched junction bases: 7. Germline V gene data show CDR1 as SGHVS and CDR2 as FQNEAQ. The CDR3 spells CASSQNRGWNTGELFF. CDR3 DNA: TGTGCCAGCAGCCAAAACAGGGGATGGAACACCGGGGAGCTGTTTTTT.

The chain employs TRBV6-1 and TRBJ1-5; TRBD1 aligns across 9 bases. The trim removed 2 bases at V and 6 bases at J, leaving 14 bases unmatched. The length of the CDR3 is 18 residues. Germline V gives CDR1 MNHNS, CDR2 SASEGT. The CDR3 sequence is CASSELIRDREPIQPQHF. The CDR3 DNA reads TGTGCCAGCAGTGAATTAATTAGGGACAGGGAGCCCATTCAGCCCCAGCATTTT.

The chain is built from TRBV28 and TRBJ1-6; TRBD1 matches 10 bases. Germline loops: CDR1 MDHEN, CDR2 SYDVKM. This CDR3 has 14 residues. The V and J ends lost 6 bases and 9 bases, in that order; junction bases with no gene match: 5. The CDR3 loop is CASRRTGGISPLHF. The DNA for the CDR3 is TGTGCCAGCAGACGGACAGGGGGGATTTCACCCCTCCACTTT. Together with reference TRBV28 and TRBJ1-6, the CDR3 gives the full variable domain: DVKVTQSSRYLVKRTGEKVFLECVQDMDHENMFWYRQDPGLGLRLIYFSYDVKMKEKGDIPEGYSVSREKKERFSLILESASTNQTSMYLCASRRTGGISPLHFGNGTRLTVT.

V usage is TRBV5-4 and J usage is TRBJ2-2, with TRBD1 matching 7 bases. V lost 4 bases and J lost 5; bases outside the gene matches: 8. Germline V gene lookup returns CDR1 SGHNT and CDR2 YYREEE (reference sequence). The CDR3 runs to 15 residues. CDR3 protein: CASSEGTVGTGELFF. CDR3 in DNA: TGTGCCAGCAGCGAGGGGACAGTGGGGACCGGGGAGCTGTTTTTT. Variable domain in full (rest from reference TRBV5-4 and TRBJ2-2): ETGVTQSPTHLIKTRGQQVTLRCSSQSGHNTVSWYQQALGQGPQFIFQYYREEENGRGNFPPRFSGLQFPNYSSELNVNALELDDSALYLCASSEGTVGTGELFFGEGSRLTVL.

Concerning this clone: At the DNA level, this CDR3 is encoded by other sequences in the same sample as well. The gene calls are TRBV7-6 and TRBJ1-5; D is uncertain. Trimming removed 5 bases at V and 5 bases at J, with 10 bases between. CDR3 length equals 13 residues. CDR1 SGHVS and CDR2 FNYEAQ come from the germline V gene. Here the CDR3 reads CASSLRRDQPQHF. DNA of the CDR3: TGTGCCAGCAGCCTGAGACGGGATCAGCCCCAGCATTTT.

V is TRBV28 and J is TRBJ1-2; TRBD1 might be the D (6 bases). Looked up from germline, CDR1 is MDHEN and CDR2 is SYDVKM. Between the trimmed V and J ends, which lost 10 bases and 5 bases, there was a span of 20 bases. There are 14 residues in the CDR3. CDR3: CATGGPGERYGYTF. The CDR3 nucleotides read TGTGCCACGGGGGGGCCTGGTGAGAGATATGGCTACACCTTC.

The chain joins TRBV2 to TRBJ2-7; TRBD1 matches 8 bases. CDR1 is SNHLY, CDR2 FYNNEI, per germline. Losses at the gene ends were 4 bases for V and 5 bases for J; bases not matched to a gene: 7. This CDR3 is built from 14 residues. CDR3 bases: TGTGCCAGCAGTGGACAGGGGTGGGTGAACGAGCAGTACTTC. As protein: CASSGQGWVNEQYF. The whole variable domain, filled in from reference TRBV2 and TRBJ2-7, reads EPEVTQTPSHQVTQMGQEVILRCVPISNHLYFYWYRQILGQKVEFLVSFYNNEISEKSEIFDDQFSVERPDGSNFTLKIRSTKLEDSAMYFCASSGQGWVNEQYFGPGTRLTVT.

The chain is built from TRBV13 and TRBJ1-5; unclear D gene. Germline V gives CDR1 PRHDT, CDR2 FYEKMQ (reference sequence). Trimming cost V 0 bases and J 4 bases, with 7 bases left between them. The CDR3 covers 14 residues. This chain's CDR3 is CASSLGARNQPQHF. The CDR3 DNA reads TGTGCCAGCAGCTTAGGTGCGAGGAATCAGCCCCAGCATTTT.

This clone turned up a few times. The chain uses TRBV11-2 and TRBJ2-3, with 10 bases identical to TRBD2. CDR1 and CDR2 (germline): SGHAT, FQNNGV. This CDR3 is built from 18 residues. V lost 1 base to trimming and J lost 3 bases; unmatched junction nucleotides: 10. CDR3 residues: CASSLAPGLATSTDTQYF. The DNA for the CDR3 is TGTGCCAGCAGCTTAGCGCCGGGACTAGCGACAAGTACAGATACGCAGTATTTT.

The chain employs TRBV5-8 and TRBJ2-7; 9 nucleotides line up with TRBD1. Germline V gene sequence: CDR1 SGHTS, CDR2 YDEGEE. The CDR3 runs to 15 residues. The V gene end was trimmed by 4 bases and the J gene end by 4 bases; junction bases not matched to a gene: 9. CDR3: CASSPNRDRVYEQYF. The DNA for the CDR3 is TGTGCCAGCAGCCCGAACCGGGACAGGGTATACGAGCAGTACTTC.

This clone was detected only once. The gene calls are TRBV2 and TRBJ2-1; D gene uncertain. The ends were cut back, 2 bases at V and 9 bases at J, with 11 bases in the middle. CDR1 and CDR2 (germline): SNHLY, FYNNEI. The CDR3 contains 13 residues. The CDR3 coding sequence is TGTGCCAGCAGTGAACAGGACCTCGGTGAGCAGTTCTTC. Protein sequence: CASSEQDLGEQFF.